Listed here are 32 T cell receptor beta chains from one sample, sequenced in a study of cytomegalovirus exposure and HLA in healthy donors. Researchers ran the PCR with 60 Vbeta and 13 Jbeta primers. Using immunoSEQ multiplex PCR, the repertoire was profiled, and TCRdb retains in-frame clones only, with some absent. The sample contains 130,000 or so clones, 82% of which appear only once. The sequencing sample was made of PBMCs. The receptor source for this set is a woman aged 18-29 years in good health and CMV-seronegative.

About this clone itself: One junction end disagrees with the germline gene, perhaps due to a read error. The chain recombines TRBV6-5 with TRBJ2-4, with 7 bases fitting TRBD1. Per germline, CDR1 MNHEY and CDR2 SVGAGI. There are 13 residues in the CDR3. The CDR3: CASSYKGANSQYF. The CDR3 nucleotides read TGTGCCAGCAGTTACAAGGGGGCAAACAGTCAGTACTTC.

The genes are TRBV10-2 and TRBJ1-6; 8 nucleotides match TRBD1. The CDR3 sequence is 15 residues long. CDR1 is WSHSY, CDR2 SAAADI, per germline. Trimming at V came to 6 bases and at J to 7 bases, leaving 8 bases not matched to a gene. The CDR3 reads CASSPQGARNSPLHF. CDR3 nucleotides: TGCGCCAGCAGCCCGCAGGGGGCGAGGAATTCACCCCTCCACTTT.

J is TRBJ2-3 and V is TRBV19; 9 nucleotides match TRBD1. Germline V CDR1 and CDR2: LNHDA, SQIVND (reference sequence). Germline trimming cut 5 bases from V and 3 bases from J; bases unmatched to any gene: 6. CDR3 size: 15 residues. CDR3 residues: CASSRDREGTDTQYF. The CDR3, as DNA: TGTGCCAGTAGTCGGGACAGGGAAGGAACAGATACGCAGTATTTT.

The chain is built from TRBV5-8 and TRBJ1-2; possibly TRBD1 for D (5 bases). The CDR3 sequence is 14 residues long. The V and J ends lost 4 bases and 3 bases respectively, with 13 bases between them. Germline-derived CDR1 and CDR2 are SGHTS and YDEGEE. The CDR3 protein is CASSGGYIYYGYTF. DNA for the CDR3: TGTGCCAGCAGCGGGGGGTACATCTACTATGGCTACACCTTC.

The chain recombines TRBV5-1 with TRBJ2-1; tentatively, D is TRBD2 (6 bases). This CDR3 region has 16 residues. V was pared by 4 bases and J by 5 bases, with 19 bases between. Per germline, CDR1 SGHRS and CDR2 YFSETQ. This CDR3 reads CASSPYASAINNEQFF. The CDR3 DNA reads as TGCGCCAGCAGCCCGTATGCTAGCGCCATTAACAATGAGCAGTTCTTC.

The CDR3 is CATTSGTGGKDTQYF. CDR3 DNA sequence: TGTGCCACCACCTCCGGGACAGGGGGCAAAGATACGCAGTATTTT. This rearrangement joins TRBV10-3 to TRBJ2-3; TRBD1 aligns across 12 bases. V lost 10 bases to trimming and J lost 5 bases; unmatched junction nucleotides: 10. Germline-derived CDR1 and CDR2 are ENHRY and SYGVKD. This CDR3 contains 15 residues.

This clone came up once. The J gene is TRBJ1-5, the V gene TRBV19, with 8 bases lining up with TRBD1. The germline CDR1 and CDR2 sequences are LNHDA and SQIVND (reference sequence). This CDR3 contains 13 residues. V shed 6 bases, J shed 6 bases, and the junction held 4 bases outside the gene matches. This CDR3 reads CASRRQGRQPQHF. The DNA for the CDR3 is TGTGCCAGTAGGAGACAGGGGCGTCAGCCCCAGCATTTT. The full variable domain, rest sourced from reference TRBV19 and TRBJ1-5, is DGGITQSPKYLFRKEGQNVTLSCEQNLNHDAMYWYRQDPGQGLRLIYYSQIVNDFQKGDIAEGYSVSREKKESFPLTVTSAQKNPTAFYLCASRRQGRQPQHFGDGTRLSIL.

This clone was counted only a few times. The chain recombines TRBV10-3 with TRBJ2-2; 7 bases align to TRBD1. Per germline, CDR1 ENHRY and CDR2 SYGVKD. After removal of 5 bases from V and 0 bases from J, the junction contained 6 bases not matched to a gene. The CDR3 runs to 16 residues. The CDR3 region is CAISNTGDSNTGELFF. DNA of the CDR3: TGTGCCATCAGTAATACAGGGGATTCGAACACCGGGGAGCTGTTTTTT.

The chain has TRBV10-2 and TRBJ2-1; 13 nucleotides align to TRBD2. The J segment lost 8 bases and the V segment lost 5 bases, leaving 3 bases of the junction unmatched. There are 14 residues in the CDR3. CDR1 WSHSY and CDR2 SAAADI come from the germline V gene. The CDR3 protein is CASSILAGGYEQFF. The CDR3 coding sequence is TGCGCCAGCAGTATACTAGCGGGGGGGTATGAGCAGTTCTTC.

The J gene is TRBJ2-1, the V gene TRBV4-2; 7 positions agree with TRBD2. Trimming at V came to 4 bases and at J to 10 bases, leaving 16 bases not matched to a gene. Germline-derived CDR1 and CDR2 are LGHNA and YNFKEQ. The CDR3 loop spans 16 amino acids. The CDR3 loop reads CASSLSPTPTSAEQFF. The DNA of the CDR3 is TGTGCCAGCAGCCTCTCTCCGACACCTACTAGCGCAGAGCAGTTCTTC.

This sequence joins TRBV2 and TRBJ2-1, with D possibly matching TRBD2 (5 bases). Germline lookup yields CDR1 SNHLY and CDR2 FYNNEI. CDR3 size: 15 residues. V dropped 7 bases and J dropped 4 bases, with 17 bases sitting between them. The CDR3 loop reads CASNFAPGSYNEQFF. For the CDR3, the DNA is TGTGCCAGCAACTTCGCCCCGGGATCTTACAATGAGCAGTTCTTC.

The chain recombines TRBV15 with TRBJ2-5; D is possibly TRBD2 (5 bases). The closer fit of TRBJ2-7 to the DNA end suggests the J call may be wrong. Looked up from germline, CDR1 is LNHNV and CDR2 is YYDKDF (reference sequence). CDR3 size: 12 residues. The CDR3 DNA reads TGTGCCACCAGCGTAGGGAGCTACGAGCAGTACTTC. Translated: CATSVGSYEQYF.

CDR3 region: CASSQDGRGGTYNEQFF. CDR3 bases: TGCGCCAGCAGCCAAGATGGGCGGGGGGGTACCTACAATGAGCAGTTCTTC. The chain uses TRBV4-3 and TRBJ2-1, with 9 nucleotides matching TRBD2. This CDR3 comprises 17 residues. V shed 0 bases, J shed 2 bases, and the junction held 5 bases outside the gene matches. Germline CDR1 and CDR2: LGHNA and YSLEER.

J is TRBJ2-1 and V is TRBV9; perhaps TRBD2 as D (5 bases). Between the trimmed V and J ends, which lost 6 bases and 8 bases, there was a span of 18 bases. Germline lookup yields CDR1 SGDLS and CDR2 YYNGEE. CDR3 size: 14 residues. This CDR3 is CASNFGGPGYEQFF. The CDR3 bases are TGTGCCAGCAACTTTGGCGGGCCGGGGTATGAGCAGTTCTTC.

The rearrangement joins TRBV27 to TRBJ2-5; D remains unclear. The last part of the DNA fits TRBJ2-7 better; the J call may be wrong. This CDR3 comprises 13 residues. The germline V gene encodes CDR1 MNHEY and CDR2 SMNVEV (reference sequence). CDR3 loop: CASSRRPNYEQYF. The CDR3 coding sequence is TGTGCCAGCAGCCGTCGGCCCAACTACGAGCAGTACTTC.

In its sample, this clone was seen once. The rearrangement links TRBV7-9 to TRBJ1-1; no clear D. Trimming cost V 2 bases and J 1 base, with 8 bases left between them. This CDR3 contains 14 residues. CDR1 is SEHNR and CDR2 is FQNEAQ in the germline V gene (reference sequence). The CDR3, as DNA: TGTGCCAGCAGCTTACGACGGAGGAACACTGAAGCTTTCTTT. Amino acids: CASSLRRRNTEAFF.

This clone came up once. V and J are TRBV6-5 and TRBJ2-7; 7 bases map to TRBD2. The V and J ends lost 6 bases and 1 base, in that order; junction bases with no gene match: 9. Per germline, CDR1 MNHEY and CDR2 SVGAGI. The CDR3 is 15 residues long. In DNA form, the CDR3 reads TGTGCCAGCAGCCGATTATCGGGGGGTTCCTACGAGCAGTACTTC. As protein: CASSRLSGGSYEQYF.

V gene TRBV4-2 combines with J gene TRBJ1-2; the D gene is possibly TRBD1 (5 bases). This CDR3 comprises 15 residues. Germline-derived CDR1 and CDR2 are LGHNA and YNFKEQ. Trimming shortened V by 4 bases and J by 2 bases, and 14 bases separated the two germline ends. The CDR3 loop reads CASSLSAGENYGYTF. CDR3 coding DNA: TGTGCCAGCAGCCTTTCCGCGGGGGAAAACTATGGCTACACCTTC.

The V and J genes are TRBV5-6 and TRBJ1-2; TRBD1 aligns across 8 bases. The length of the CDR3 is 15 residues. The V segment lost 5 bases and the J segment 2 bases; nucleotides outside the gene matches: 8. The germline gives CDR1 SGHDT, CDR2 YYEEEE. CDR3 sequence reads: CASRADREVNYGYTF. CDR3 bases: TGTGCCAGCAGAGCGGACAGGGAGGTAAACTATGGCTACACCTTC.

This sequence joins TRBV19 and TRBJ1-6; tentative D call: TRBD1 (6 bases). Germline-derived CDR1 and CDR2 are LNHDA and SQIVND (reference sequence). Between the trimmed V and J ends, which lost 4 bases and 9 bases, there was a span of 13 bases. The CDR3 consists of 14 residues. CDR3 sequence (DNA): TGTGCCAGTAGTAGGGACACATTAACTTCACCCCTCCACTTT. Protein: CASSRDTLTSPLHF.

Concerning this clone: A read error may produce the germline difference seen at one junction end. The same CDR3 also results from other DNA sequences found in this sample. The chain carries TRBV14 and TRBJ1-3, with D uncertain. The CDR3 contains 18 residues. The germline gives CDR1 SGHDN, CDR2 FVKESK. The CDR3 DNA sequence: TGTGCCAGCAGTCAAGATTACAGTCGAACAATCTCTGGAAACACCATATATTTT. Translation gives CASSQDYSRTISGNTIYF.

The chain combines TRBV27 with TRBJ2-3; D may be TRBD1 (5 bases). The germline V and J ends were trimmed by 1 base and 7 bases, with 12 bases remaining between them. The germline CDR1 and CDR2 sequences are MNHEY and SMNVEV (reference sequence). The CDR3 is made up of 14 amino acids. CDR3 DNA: TGTGCCAGCAGTTTATTCCCTCAGGGAAATACGCAGTATTTT. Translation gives CASSLFPQGNTQYF.

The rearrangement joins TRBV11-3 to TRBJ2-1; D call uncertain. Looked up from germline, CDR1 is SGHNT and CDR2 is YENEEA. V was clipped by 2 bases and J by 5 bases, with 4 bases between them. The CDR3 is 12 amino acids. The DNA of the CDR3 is TGTGCCAGCAGCTTAAGCCACAATGAGCAGTTCTTC. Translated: CASSLSHNEQFF.

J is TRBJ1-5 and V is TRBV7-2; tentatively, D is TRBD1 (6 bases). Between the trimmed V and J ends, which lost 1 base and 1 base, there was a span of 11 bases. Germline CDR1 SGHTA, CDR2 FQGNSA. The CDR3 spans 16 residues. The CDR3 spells CASSLDSTGSNQPQHF. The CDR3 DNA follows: TGTGCCAGCAGCTTAGACTCTACAGGGAGCAATCAGCCCCAGCATTTT.

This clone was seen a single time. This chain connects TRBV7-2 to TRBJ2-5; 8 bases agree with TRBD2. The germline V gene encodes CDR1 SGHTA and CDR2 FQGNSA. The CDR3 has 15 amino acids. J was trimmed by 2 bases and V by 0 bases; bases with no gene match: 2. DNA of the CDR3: TGTGCCAGCAGCTTAGCGCCGGGGGGGCAAGAGACCCAGTACTTC. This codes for CASSLAPGGQETQYF.

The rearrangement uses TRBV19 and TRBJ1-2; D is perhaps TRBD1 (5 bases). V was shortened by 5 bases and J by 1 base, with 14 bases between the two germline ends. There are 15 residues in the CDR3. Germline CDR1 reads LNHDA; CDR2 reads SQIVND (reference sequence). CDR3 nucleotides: TGTGCCAGTAGTCTAGGGGCGTTTAGTAACTATGGCTACACCTTC. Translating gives CASSLGAFSNYGYTF.

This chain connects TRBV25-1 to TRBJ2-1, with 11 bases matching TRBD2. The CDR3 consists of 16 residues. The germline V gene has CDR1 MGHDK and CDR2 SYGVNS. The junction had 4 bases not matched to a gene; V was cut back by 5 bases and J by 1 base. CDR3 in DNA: TGTGCCAGCAGTTTTAGCGGGAGGGGATCCTACAATGAGCAGTTCTTC. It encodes CASSFSGRGSYNEQFF.

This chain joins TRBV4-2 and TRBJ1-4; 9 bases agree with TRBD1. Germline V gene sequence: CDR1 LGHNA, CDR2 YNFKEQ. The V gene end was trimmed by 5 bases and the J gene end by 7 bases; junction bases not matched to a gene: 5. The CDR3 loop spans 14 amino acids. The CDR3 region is CASSSRQGGEKLFF. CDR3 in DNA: TGTGCCAGCAGCTCCAGACAGGGGGGTGAAAAACTGTTTTTT.

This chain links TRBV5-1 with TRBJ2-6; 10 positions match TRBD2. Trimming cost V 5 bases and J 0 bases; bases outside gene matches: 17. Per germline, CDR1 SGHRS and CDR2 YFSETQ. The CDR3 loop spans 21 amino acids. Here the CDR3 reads CASRLFPPGAGGVSGANVLTF. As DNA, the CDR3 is TGCGCCAGCAGGTTGTTCCCCCCGGGAGCGGGAGGGGTCTCTGGGGCCAACGTCCTGACTTTC.

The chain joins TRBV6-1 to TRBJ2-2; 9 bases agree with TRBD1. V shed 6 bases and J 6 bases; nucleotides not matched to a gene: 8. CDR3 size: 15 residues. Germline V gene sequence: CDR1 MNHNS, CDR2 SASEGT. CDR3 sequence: CASRDRGILSGELFF. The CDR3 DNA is TGTGCCAGCAGGGACAGGGGTATATTGTCCGGGGAGCTGTTTTTT.

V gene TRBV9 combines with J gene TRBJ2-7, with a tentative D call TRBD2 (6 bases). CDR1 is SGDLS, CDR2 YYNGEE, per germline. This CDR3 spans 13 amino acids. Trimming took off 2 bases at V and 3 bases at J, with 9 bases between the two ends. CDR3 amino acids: CASSVGTFYEQYF. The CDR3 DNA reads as TGTGCCAGCAGCGTTGGGACTTTCTACGAGCAGTACTTC.

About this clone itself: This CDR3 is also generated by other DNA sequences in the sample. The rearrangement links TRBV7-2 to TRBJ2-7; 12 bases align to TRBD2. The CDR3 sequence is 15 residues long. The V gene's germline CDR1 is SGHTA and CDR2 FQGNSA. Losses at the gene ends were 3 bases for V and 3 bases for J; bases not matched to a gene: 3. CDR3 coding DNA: TGTGCCAGCAGCTTGGGGACTAGCGGGCTCTACGAGCAGTACTTC. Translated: CASSLGTSGLYEQYF. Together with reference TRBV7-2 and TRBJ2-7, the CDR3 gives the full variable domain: GAGVSQSPSNKVTEKGKDVELRCDPISGHTALYWYRQSLGQGLEFLIYFQGNSAPDKSGLPSDRFSAERTGGSVSTLTIQRTQQEDSAVYLCASSLGTSGLYEQYFGPGTRLTVT.